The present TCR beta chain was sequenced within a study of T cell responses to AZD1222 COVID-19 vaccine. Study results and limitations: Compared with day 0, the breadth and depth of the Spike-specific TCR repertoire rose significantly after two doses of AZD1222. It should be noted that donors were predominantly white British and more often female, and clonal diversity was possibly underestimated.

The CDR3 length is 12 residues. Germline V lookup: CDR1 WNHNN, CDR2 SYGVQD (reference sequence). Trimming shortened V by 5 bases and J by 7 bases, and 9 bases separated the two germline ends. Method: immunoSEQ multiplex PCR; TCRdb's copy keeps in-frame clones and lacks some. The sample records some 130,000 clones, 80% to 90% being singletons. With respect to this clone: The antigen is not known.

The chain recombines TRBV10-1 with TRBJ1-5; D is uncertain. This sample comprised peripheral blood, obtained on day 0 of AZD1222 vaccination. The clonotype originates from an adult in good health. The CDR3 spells CASSPRRQPQHF. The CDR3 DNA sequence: TGCGCCAGCAGTCCACGTAGGCAGCCCCAGCATTTT.